The 8 T cell receptor beta chains below come from one sample, sequenced in a study of CD8+ T cells in alopecia areata. Separation of pooled cutaneous lymph node cells was by sorting with CD4, CD8alpha, NKG2D, NKG2ACE and other markers. Extracted RNA was reverse transcribed, and the resulting cDNA served as sequencing template. Assay used: immunoSEQ multiplex PCR; TCRdb lists only in-frame clones, some missing. The sample holds more than 250,000 clones, and no clone turns up only once. Sequencing was done on a sample of CD4+ T cells sorted from a lymph node. These receptors originate from a C3H/HeJ mouse with alopecia areata. The strain is characterized by the MHC haplotype H2-k.

The table lists this clone with a few counts. Genes and germline are mouse. Coverage ceases 4 residues before the CDR3 finishes, and the germline J gene fills in the end. This chain links TRBV1 with TRBJ2-1, with TRBD1 as a possible D gene (5 bases). Germline CDR1 is NSQYPW and CDR2 is LRSPGD (reference sequence). Trimming stripped 1 base from V and 3 bases from J, with 7 bases between. The CDR3 is 14 residues long. CDR3: CTCSAVQVYAEQFF. The part of the CDR3 DNA that was read is TGCACCTGCAGTGCAGTACAGGTCTATGCT.

In this sample, this clone turned up a few times. Any gene name here is a mouse gene name. The missing CDR3 end, 4 residues past where the read stops, is filled in from the germline J gene. This sequence joins TRBV31 and TRBJ2-7, with 7 bases lining up with TRBD1. CDR1 GKSSPN and CDR2 SITVG come from the germline V gene. This CDR3 spans 14 amino acids. The CDR3 loop reads CAWSPTGVPYEQYF. CDR3 DNA (partial): TGTGCCTGGAGTCCCACAGGGGTTCCTTAT.

Note on this clone: Genes and germline come from the mouse. Coverage ceases 4 residues before the CDR3 finishes, and the germline J gene fills in the end. The chain couples TRBV13-1 to TRBJ1-2; unclear D gene. Germline V gene data show CDR1 as NSHNY and CDR2 as SYGAGN. There are 13 residues in the CDR3. With 1 base removed from V and 1 base from J, the gap between germline ends came to 5 bases. CDR3 DNA, as far as it was read: TGTGCCAGCAGTGATATCAGAAACTCC. Translation gives CASSDIRNS. The entire CDR3 reads CASSDIRNSDYTF.

This clone was seen a few times. Gene names are mouse gene names. With the read ending 4 residues before the CDR3 end, the germline J gene is used to fill in that end. The V call is TRBV1, the J call TRBJ2-2, with 7 bases that match TRBD2. The CDR3 covers 16 residues. CDR1 and CDR2 (germline): NSQYPW, LRSPGD (reference sequence). Trimming at V came to 4 bases and at J to 4 bases, leaving 9 bases not matched to a gene. The CDR3 loop is CTCSGGLALSTGQLYF. The sequenced part of the CDR3 DNA is TGCACCTGCAGTGGCGGACTGGCGCTCAGCACCGGG.

For this clone: Mouse gene names and germline throughout. The read ends 4 residues shy of where the CDR3 ends; the end is completed using the germline J gene. The rearrangement uses TRBV13-1 and TRBJ2-2; TRBD2 matches at 12 bases. Trimming took 6 bases from V and 4 from J; bases not matched to a gene: 4. This CDR3 is 15 amino acids long. In germline, CDR1 is NSHNY, CDR2 SYGAGN. The CDR3: CASIGTGGSTGQLYF. The CDR3 bases that were read are TGTGCCAGCATCGGGACTGGGGGGAGCACCGGG.

Note on this clone: All gene names here are mouse names. The sequenced fragment ends 4 residues before the CDR3 boundary, so the rest is inferred from the germline J gene. The same CDR3 can be traced to other DNA sequences in this sample. The chain joins TRBV19 to TRBJ1-1, with 7 positions matching TRBD1. The V segment lost 2 bases and the J segment 3 bases; nucleotides outside the gene matches: 1. The germline CDR1 and CDR2 sequences are FNHDT and SITEND (reference sequence). The CDR3 is 13 residues long. CDR3 sequence: CASSIRGDTEVFF. The DNA read from the CDR3 is TGTGCCAGCAGTATCAGGGGGGACACA.

Remarks on this clone: The genes and germline here are from mouse. The read finishes 4 residues shy of the CDR3 end, and the germline J gene is used to complete it. The chain couples TRBV19 to TRBJ1-1, with D hard to call. The CDR3 runs 12 residues. The V gene lost 5 bases and the J gene lost 0 bases, with 5 bases spanning the gap. Per germline, CDR1 FNHDT and CDR2 SITEND (reference sequence). The CDR3 is CASRYKNTEVFF. CDR3 DNA (partial): TGTGCCAGCAGATACAAGAACACA. The whole variable domain, remainder taken from reference TRBV19 and TRBJ1-1, is GGIITQTPKFLIGQEGQKLTLKCQQNFNHDTMYWYRQDSGKGLRLIYYSITENDLQKGDLSEGYDASREKKSSFSLTVTSAQKNEMAVFLCASRYKNTEVFFGKGTRLTVV.

This clone was recorded a few times. Germline and genes here are mouse. The observed sequence ends 4 residues before the CDR3 terminus, with the missing tail filled in from the germline J gene. The V call is TRBV5, the J call TRBJ2-3; 8 bases line up with TRBD1. V shed 4 bases, J shed 2 bases, and the junction held 2 bases outside the gene matches. The germline CDR1 and CDR2 sequences are LGHNA and YNLKQL (reference sequence). CDR3 length equals 14 residues. The CDR3 DNA, read in part, is TGTGCCAGCAGCCTGACAGGGGATGCAGAA. It translates to CASSLTGDAE. The CDR3 in full is CASSLTGDAETLYF.